A single sample is the source of the 18 T cell receptor beta chains below, sequenced in a study of blood T cell repertoires in COVID-19. Using immunoSEQ multiplex PCR, the repertoire was profiled, and TCRdb retains in-frame clones only, with some absent. This table has some 110,000 clones, 83% appearing once. The sequenced sample was peripheral blood. All receptors come from a man aged 25 to 40 with acute or convalescent COVID-19.

In this sample, this clone turned up a few times. The J gene is TRBJ2-1, the V gene TRBV5-1; tentative D call: TRBD2 (5 bases). Germline loops: CDR1 SGHRS, CDR2 YFSETQ. Trimming pared 4 bases from V and 7 bases from J, leaving 9 bases between. The CDR3 runs 12 residues. This CDR3 reads CASSPQRNEQFF. CDR3 sequence (DNA): TGCGCCAGCAGCCCCCAGCGGAATGAGCAGTTCTTC.

This chain links TRBV6-5 with TRBJ1-1; possibly TRBD1 for D (5 bases). V was cut by 4 bases and J by 7 bases, with 22 bases left in between. The CDR3 runs 16 residues. Per the germline V gene, CDR1 is MNHEY and CDR2 is SVGAGI. The CDR3 DNA follows: TGTGCCAGCAGTTCCCCATCAGTGGGGCCGCTTGGTGAAGCTTTCTTT. It specifies CASSSPSVGPLGEAFF.

The chain joins TRBV7-6 to TRBJ2-7; D perhaps matches TRBD1 (8 bases). This CDR3 is built from 15 residues. Trimming left V 5 bases short and J 0 bases short, with 14 bases between. Germline CDR1 SGHVS, CDR2 FNYEAQ. The CDR3 protein is CASSPQGGSSYEQYF. The CDR3 nucleotides read TGTGCCAGCAGCCCACAGGGGGGGAGCTCCTACGAGCAGTACTTC. The full variable domain, completed using reference TRBV7-6 and TRBJ2-7, is GAGVSQSPRYKVTKRGQDVALRCDPISGHVSLYWYRQALGQGPEFLTYFNYEAQQDKSGLPNDRFSAERPEGSISTLTIQRTEQRDSAMYRCASSPQGGSSYEQYFGPGTRLTVT.

The V call is TRBV19, the J call TRBJ2-1, with D possibly being TRBD2 (6 bases). The ends were cut back, 5 bases at V and 6 bases at J, with 14 bases in the middle. Germline CDR1 reads LNHDA; CDR2 reads SQIVND (reference sequence). This CDR3 is 14 amino acids long. CDR3: CASSGGTRVNEQFF. DNA of the CDR3: TGTGCCAGTAGTGGGGGGACTCGGGTCAATGAGCAGTTCTTC. The complete variable domain, with remaining parts taken from reference TRBV19 and TRBJ2-1, reads DGGITQSPKYLFRKEGQNVTLSCEQNLNHDAMYWYRQDPGQGLRLIYYSQIVNDFQKGDIAEGYSVSREKKESFPLTVTSAQKNPTAFYLCASSGGTRVNEQFFGPGTRLTVL.

This rearrangement joins TRBV19 to TRBJ2-1; 10 bases map to TRBD1. The CDR3 has 13 residues. V trimming: 8 bases; J trimming: 4 bases; junction bases outside the gene matches: 2. CDR1 and CDR2 (germline): LNHDA, SQIVND (reference sequence). For the CDR3, the DNA is TGTGCCAGTTGGACAGGGGGGTACAATGAGCAGTTCTTC. This gives the protein CASWTGGYNEQFF.

The chain has TRBV12-3 or TRBV12-4 and TRBJ2-7; D remains ambiguous. The CDR3 extends over 12 amino acids. Trimming took off 5 bases at V and 5 bases at J, with 10 bases between the two ends. The CDR3 reads CASSPDKDEQYF. The CDR3 coding sequence is TGTGCCAGCAGTCCCGACAAGGACGAGCAGTACTTC.

This chain connects TRBV4-1 to TRBJ2-4; 9 bases match TRBD1. Trimming at V came to 0 bases and at J to 1 base, leaving 10 bases not matched to a gene. The CDR3 runs 19 residues. The germline gives CDR1 MGHRA, CDR2 YSYEKL. The CDR3 DNA reads as TGCGCCAGCAGCCAAGATTTAGGACAGGGGAGCGGGGCCAAAAACATTCAGTACTTC. This translates into CASSQDLGQGSGAKNIQYF.

A single count supports this clone. The DNA for the CDR3 is TGTGCCAGCAGCTTACGATCAGCGGATGAAGCTTTCTTT. Amino acid sequence: CASSLRSADEAFF. The chain recombines TRBV7-2 with TRBJ1-1; D is undetermined. Germline CDR1 SGHTA, CDR2 FQGNSA. Deletions cut 2 bases from V and 7 bases from J, with 11 bases between. The CDR3 length is 13 residues.

This rearrangement joins TRBV20-1 to TRBJ2-1; 8 bases map to TRBD1. Germline loops: CDR1 DFQATT, CDR2 SNEGSKA (reference sequence). With V trimmed by 6 bases and J by 7 bases, 8 bases remained unmatched. The CDR3 covers 13 residues. The CDR3 DNA sequence: TGCAGTGCCAGTCAGGGGGCGGGGAATGAGCAGTTCTTC. It is translated as CSASQGAGNEQFF.

The chain carries TRBV3-1 (or the pseudogene TRBV3-2) and TRBJ2-2; D is unclear. CDR3 length: 13 residues. V lost 1 base and J lost 5, with 5 bases in between. Germline CDR1 and CDR2: LGHDT and YNNKEL (reference sequence). The CDR3 protein is CASSQVETGELFF. Written as DNA, the CDR3 is TGTGCCAGCAGCCAAGTGGAGACCGGGGAGCTGTTTTTT.

V usage is TRBV13 and J usage is TRBJ1-4; D is unresolved. V dropped 3 bases and J dropped 5 bases, with 10 bases sitting between them. The CDR3 spans 14 residues. Germline V lookup: CDR1 PRHDT, CDR2 FYEKMQ (reference sequence). CDR3 sequence (DNA): TGTGCCAGCAGCTTTGGTAAGAGGAATGAAAAACTGTTTTTT. This encodes CASSFGKRNEKLFF.

The chain couples TRBV9 to TRBJ1-3; tentative D call: TRBD1 (5 bases). The CDR3 runs to 15 residues. V shed 4 bases and J shed 0 bases, with 11 bases lying between them. Per the germline V gene, CDR1 is SGDLS and CDR2 is YYNGEE. This chain's CDR3 is CASSPQTVSGNTIYF. The CDR3 nucleotides are TGTGCCAGCAGCCCCCAGACAGTCTCTGGAAACACCATATATTTT.

This clone has more than one count but fewer than ten. This chain links TRBV6-1 with TRBJ2-4; 10 positions agree with TRBD2. The CDR3 contains 15 residues. V gave up 2 bases and J gave up 7 bases; unmatched junction bases: 5. Germline-derived CDR1 and CDR2 are MNHNS and SASEGT. CDR3 sequence: CASSELAGEGNIQYF. The CDR3 nucleotides are TGTGCCAGCAGTGAACTAGCGGGAGAGGGTAACATTCAGTACTTC.

V usage is TRBV10-1 and J usage is TRBJ2-1; maybe TRBD2 (6 bases). Trimming removed 3 bases at V and 8 bases at J, with 20 bases between. CDR3 length: 16 residues. Germline values: CDR1 WNHNN, CDR2 SYGVQD (reference sequence). The CDR3 sequence: CASSDEGTDPRDEQFF. DNA of the CDR3: TGCGCCAGCAGTGATGAAGGGACTGATCCCCGGGATGAGCAGTTCTTC.

The J gene is TRBJ2-5, the V gene TRBV11-2, with TRBD1 identical over 8 bases. The CDR3 spans 14 residues. V shed 5 bases and J 1 base; nucleotides not matched to a gene: 3. Looked up from germline, CDR1 is SGHAT and CDR2 is FQNNGV. CDR3 residues: CASSPGQGQETQYF. As DNA, the CDR3 is TGTGCCAGCAGCCCCGGACAGGGCCAAGAGACCCAGTACTTC.

The rearrangement uses TRBV5-4 and TRBJ1-2; 9 bases are a match to TRBD1. Trimming cost V 4 bases and J 4 bases; bases outside gene matches: 5. CDR3 size: 14 residues. Germline CDR1 and CDR2: SGHNT and YYREEE (reference sequence). The CDR3 loop is CASSPDRGSYGYTF. CDR3 bases: TGTGCCAGCAGCCCCGACAGGGGGAGCTATGGCTACACCTTC.

The chain couples TRBV7-9 to TRBJ1-2; no reliable D call. Germline V lookup: CDR1 SEHNR, CDR2 FQNEAQ (reference sequence). This CDR3 comprises 15 residues. V was shortened by 5 bases and J by 0 bases, with 13 bases between the two germline ends. The CDR3 nucleotides are TGTGCCAGCAGCCCACGATTGAGGGCTAACTATGGCTACACCTTC. Amino acids: CASSPRLRANYGYTF.

The chain combines TRBV30 with TRBJ1-5; D call uncertain. This CDR3 is 15 amino acids long. The ends were cut back, 0 bases at V and 6 bases at J, with 15 bases in the middle. Germline loops: CDR1 GTSNPN, CDR2 SVGIG (reference sequence). CDR3 in amino acids: CAWSVPGSGAQPQHF. CDR3 coding DNA: TGTGCCTGGAGTGTACCCGGGAGCGGTGCTCAGCCCCAGCATTTT.